The 8 T cell receptor beta chains below all came from one sample that was sequenced in a study of T cell repertoires in cytomegalovirus infection. TCRdb re-called the reads through MiXCR, storing one row per CDR3 protein. The data contain 200,000 to 250,000 distinct CDR3 sequences, more than 9% of them singletons. Sequencing was done on a sample of PBMCs. The receptors stem from a human donor in good health (CMV status not recorded). Some clones in this sample may be carry-over from other donors' samples.

This clonotype was observed a handful of times. The J gene is TRBJ1-1, the V gene TRBV29-1, with 8 bases aligning to TRBD1. Per germline, CDR1 SQVTM and CDR2 ANQGSEA. The trim removed 4 bases at V and 0 bases at J, leaving 7 bases unmatched. The CDR3 has 15 residues. The CDR3 reads CSVAQGASMNTEAFF. The CDR3 coding sequence is TGCAGCGTTGCCCAGGGGGCTAGTATGAACACTGAAGCTTTCTTT. The whole variable domain, remainder taken from reference TRBV29-1 and TRBJ1-1, is SAVISQKPSRDICQRGTSLTIQCQVDSQVTMMFWYRQQPGQSLTLIATANQGSEATYESGFVIDKFPISRPNLTFSTLTVSNMSPEDSSIYLCSVAQGASMNTEAFFGQGTRLTVV.

This chain uses TRBV5-1 with TRBJ1-1; the D gene is possibly TRBD1 (5 bases). V was clipped by 4 bases and J by 4 bases, with 14 bases between them. The CDR3 runs 14 residues. Germline V gene lookup returns CDR1 SGHRS and CDR2 YFSETQ. This CDR3 is CASSAGFAGTEAFF. The CDR3, as DNA: TGCGCCAGCAGCGCAGGGTTTGCGGGCACTGAAGCTTTCTTT.

At least ten counts were recorded for this clonotype. The chain combines TRBV28 with TRBJ2-3; D gene unclear. CDR3 size: 13 residues. Germline V gene lookup returns CDR1 MDHEN and CDR2 SYDVKM. V lost 7 bases and J lost 6, with 14 bases in between. CDR3 loop: CASTMQPGDTQYF. The CDR3 nucleotides read TGTGCCAGCACTATGCAACCCGGCGATACGCAGTATTTT.

The V call is TRBV5-1, the J call TRBJ2-1, with 9 bases identical to TRBD2. V lost 0 bases, J lost 6 bases, and 7 bases stayed unmatched. The germline CDR1 and CDR2 sequences are SGHRS and YFSETQ. The CDR3 has 16 residues. The CDR3 is CASSLAERGALNEQFF. CDR3 nucleotide sequence: TGCGCCAGCAGCTTGGCAGAGCGGGGGGCCCTCAATGAGCAGTTCTTC.

The sample holds a few counts of this clonotype. The V call is TRBV29-1, the J call TRBJ2-5, with a tentative D call TRBD1 (6 bases). CDR1 is SQVTM, CDR2 ANQGSEA, per germline. The CDR3 totals 13 residues. Trimming stripped 6 bases from V and 0 bases from J, with 11 bases between. CDR3 sequence reads: CSVGQTNQETQYF. The DNA for the CDR3 is TGCAGCGTGGGACAAACCAACCAAGAGACCCAGTACTTC.

This clonotype was seen ten or more times. V is TRBV7-2 and J is TRBJ2-3; 11 nucleotides align to TRBD2. V gave up 4 bases and J gave up 3 bases; unmatched junction bases: 9. Germline loops: CDR1 SGHTA, CDR2 FQGNSA. The CDR3 covers 17 residues. The DNA for the CDR3 is TGTGCCAGCAGCTCCCGATCCGGGACTAGCGGTACAGATACGCAGTATTTT. It specifies CASSSRSGTSGTDTQYF.

This clonotype occurred once. A much more abundant neighbour one base away suggests this may be a read error. The chain carries TRBV6-6 and TRBJ1-1, with TRBD1 matching over 7 bases. The germline V gene has CDR1 MNHNY and CDR2 SVGAGI (reference sequence). The CDR3 runs 16 residues. CDR3 loop: CANSSPSGTANTEAFF. The CDR3 DNA sequence: TGTGCCAACAGTTCCCCTTCCGGGACAGCGAACACTGAAGCTTTCTTT.

This clonotype was seen ten or more times. The rearrangement links TRBV7-9 to TRBJ1-2, with D possibly matching TRBD1 (6 bases). V was cut by 5 bases and J by 6 bases, with 16 bases left in between. CDR1 and CDR2 (germline): SEHNR, FQNEAQ (reference sequence). The CDR3 contains 14 residues. The CDR3 sequence is CASSLGGTPNGYTF. DNA for the CDR3: TGTGCCAGCAGCCTCGGAGGGACACCTAATGGCTACACCTTC.